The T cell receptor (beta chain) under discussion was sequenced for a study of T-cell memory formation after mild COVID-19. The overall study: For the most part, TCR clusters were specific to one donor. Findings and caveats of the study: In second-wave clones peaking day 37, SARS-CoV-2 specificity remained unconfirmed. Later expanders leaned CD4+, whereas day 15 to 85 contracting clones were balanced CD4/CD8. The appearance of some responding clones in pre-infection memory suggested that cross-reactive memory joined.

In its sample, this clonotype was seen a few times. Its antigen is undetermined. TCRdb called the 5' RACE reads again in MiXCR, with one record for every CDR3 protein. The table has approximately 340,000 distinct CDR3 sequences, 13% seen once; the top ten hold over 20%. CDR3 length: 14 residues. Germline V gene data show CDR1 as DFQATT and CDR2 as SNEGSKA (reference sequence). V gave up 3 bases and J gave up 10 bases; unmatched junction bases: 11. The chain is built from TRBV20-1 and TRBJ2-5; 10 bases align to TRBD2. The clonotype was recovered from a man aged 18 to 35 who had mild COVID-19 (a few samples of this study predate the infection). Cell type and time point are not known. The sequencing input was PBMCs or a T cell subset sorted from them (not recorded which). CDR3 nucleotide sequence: TGCAGTGCTAGCCTAAAAGCGGGGGGGCCGGTCCAGTACTTC. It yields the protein CSASLKAGGPVQYF.